The source of this T cell receptor (beta chain) is a study of blood T cells in healthy people across ages. Study in general: About one barcoded beta molecule was captured per two T cells (by template switching). Study-level findings and limits: When set beside aged donors, long-lived donors presented more naive CD4+ cells and higher diversity. Among T cells, TCR beta diversity per million cells dropped roughly linearly as age rose.

In terms of origin and age, donors were healthy Caucasian individuals from Russia aged roughly 6 to 90. Concerning this clonotype: The antigen is not known.

Germline V gives CDR1 MNHNS, CDR2 SASEGT. This CDR3 spans 15 amino acids. The J segment lost 5 bases and the V segment lost 3 bases, leaving 5 bases of the junction unmatched. The second PCR ran about 6 to 12 cycles with a sample-barcoded 5' primer and J-beta primers. TCRdb called the 5' RACE reads again in MiXCR, with one record for every CDR3 protein. The sample yields 1.5 million to 2 million distinct CDR3 sequences, about 28% seen once. This chain joins TRBV6-1 and TRBJ2-5, with 11 bases aligning to TRBD2. Material: blood. This receptor was obtained from a woman aged 25-40 years in good health. The CDR3 DNA reads TGTGCCAGCAGTGATAGCGGGGGGGCCCGGGAGACCCAGTACTTC. Encoded protein: CASSDSGGARETQYF.